One and the same sample provided the 7 T cell receptor beta chains below, sequenced in a study of spatial heterogeneity in lung cancer (dated by TCRdb to between 2018 and 2020). The library was made by 5' RACE. TCRdb shows the sequencer as NextSeq 500. TCRdb reprocessing: public reads trimmed at Q25 with fastp, clones called with MiXCR, in-frame beta chains kept. Rows are unified per CDR3 protein, each entry keeping the most common DNA and genes. The sample data list 7,000 to 10,000 distinct CDR3 sequences, and about 16% of these were observed just once. Roughly 15% of the sample is taken by the ten largest. In light of the paper, this sample's time point label describes: sample taken at primary tumor resection. The source material was normal lung tissue next to the tumor, sampled at surgery. The origin of the receptors is a male donor with early-stage non-small cell lung cancer.

This clonotype was seen only a few times. The chain carries TRBV9 and TRBJ1-3; TRBD1 agrees at 7 bases. This CDR3 spans 14 amino acids. Trimming cost V 2 bases and J 3 bases; bases outside gene matches: 2. CDR1 and CDR2 from the germline V gene are SGDLS and YYNGEE. In DNA form, the CDR3 reads TGTGCCAGCAGCGTGACAGGGAGTGGAAACACCATATATTTT. It codes for CASSVTGSGNTIYF.

This clonotype was recorded at least ten times. The J gene is TRBJ1-1, the V gene TRBV12-3 or TRBV12-4; no clear D gene. Trimming cost V 5 bases and J 1 base, with 8 bases left between them. This CDR3 is 13 amino acids long. This chain's CDR3 is CASSPRQNTEAFF. The CDR3 nucleotides are TGTGCCAGCAGTCCCCGACAGAACACTGAAGCTTTCTTT.

V gene TRBV15 combines with J gene TRBJ2-3; D is unclear. Trimming shortened V by 0 bases and J by 0 bases, and 10 bases separated the two germline ends. The germline V gene has CDR1 LNHNV and CDR2 YYDKDF (reference sequence). CDR3 size: 16 residues. The CDR3 bases are TGTGCCACCAGCAGAGAGGAGCTGGCTAGCACAGATACGCAGTATTTT. It encodes CATSREELASTDTQYF.

By sample share, this clonotype is medium-sized. The V gene is TRBV12-3 or TRBV12-4, the J gene TRBJ1-1, with D perhaps matching TRBD1 (5 bases). The length of the CDR3 is 11 residues. The V end lost 2 bases, the J end lost 10 bases, and 8 bases lay between the germline ends. CDR3 residues: CASSLKGPAFF. The CDR3, as DNA: TGTGCCAGCAGTTTAAAGGGGCCAGCTTTCTTT.

This clonotype was found many times. The CDR3 DNA reads as TGTGCCAGCAGTGAGGAGGGGTTGGTTGGGGCCAACGTCCTGACTTTC. Its protein product is CASSEEGLVGANVLTF. The chain couples TRBV2 to TRBJ2-6, with a weak D call TRBD2 (6 bases). The V gene lost 3 bases and the J gene lost 3 bases, with 12 bases spanning the gap. Per the germline V gene, CDR1 is SNHLY and CDR2 is FYNNEI. There are 16 residues in the CDR3.

This clonotype is deemed medium-sized (0.01 to 0.1%). V and J are TRBV6-6 and TRBJ1-1; perhaps TRBD1 as D (6 bases). The germline gives CDR1 MNHNY, CDR2 SVGAGI (reference sequence). Trimming pared 0 bases from V and 1 base from J, leaving 9 bases between. This CDR3 is 15 amino acids long. The CDR3 nucleotides are TGTGCCAGCAGTTACTCCCAGGGGAGGAACACTGAAGCTTTCTTT. Residues: CASSYSQGRNTEAFF.

This clonotype is medium-sized (0.01 to 0.1%) within its sample. The J gene is TRBJ1-1, the V gene TRBV20-1; TRBD1 might be the D (6 bases). V was shortened by 5 bases and J by 5 bases, with 27 bases between the two germline ends. CDR1 and CDR2 from the germline V gene are DFQATT and SNEGSKA (reference sequence). This CDR3 is 17 amino acids long. The CDR3 protein is CSAAIGTDSSPGTEAFF. CDR3 coding DNA: TGCAGTGCTGCGATCGGTACGGACAGTTCCCCGGGAACTGAAGCTTTCTTT.